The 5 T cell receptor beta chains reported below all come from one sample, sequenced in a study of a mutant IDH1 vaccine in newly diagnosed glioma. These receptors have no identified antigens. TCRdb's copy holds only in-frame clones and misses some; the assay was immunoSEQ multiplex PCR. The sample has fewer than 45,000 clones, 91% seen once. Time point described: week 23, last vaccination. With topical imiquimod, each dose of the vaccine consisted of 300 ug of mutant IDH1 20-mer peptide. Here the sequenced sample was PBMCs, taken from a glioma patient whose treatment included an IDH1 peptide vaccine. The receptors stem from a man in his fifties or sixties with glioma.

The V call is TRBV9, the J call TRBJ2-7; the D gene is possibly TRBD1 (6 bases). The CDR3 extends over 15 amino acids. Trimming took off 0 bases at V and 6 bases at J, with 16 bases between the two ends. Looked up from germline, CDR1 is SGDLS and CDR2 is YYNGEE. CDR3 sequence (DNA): TGTGCCAGCAGCGTAGATGGACAGACCGCTCGCGAGCAGTACTTC. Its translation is CASSVDGQTAREQYF. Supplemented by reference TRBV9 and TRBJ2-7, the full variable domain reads DSGVTQTPKHLITATGQRVTLRCSPRSGDLSVYWYQQSLDQGLQFLIQYYNGEERAKGNILERFSAQQFPDLHSELNLSSLELGDSALYFCASSVDGQTAREQYFGPGTRLTVT.

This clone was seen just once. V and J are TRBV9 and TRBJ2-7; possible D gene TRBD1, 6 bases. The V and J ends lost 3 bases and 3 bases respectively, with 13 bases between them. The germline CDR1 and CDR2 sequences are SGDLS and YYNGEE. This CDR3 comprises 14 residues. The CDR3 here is CASSGKQGHYEQYF. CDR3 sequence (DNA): TGTGCCAGCAGCGGAAAACAGGGCCACTACGAGCAGTACTTC.

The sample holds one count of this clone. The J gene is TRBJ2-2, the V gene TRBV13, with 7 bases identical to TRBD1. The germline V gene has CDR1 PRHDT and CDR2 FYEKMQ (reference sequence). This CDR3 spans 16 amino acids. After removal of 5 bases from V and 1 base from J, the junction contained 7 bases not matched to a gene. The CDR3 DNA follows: TGTGCCAGCAGCCCCCCGGGACAGCAGAACACCGGGGAGCTGTTTTTT. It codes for CASSPPGQQNTGELFF.

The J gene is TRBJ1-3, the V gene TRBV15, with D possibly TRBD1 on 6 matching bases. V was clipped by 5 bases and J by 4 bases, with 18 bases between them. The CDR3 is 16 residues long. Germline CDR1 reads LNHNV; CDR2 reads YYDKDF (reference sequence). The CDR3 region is CATSPTLGGLGNTIYF. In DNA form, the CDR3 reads TGTGCCACCAGCCCTACCCTCGGGGGCTTGGGAAACACCATATATTTT.

CDR3: CAAGGRDEQYF. The CDR3 nucleotides read TGTGCCGCAGGAGGGAGAGACGAGCAGTACTTC. The chain links TRBV10-3 to TRBJ2-7; TRBD2 is a possible D gene (6 bases). CDR1 and CDR2 from the germline V gene are ENHRY and SYGVKD. The CDR3 loop spans 11 amino acids. V was cut by 11 bases and J by 5 bases, with 13 bases left in between.